These T cell receptor beta chains were read from a single sample in a study of response to subunit inactivated influenza vaccine. Each CDR3 protein is one row after TCRdb ran MiXCR on the RT-PCR reads. There are more than 200,000 distinct CDR3 sequences in the sample; more than 10% occur only once, and approximately 8.4% lies in the top ten. The sequencing here drew on non-naive T cells sorted from PBMCs, taken approximately 15 days before vaccination. These receptors came from a man aged 50 to 60 who received an inactivated influenza vaccine. Each CDR3 is given with its conserved first and last residue. The D gene is left open where the match is weak. Clone sizes are given selectively: once, few, many, or a class where the clone is expanded.

TRBV10-3	TRBJ2-7	TRBD2	NA	CAISESSGGGSSYEQYF	TGTGCCATCAGTGAGTCGAGCGGGGGGGGAAGCTCCTACGAGCAGTACTTC
TRBV20-1	TRBJ2-3	NA	NA	CSASRLETDTQYF	TGCAGTGCTAGCCGGCTAGAGACAGATACGCAGTATTTT
TRBV6-1	TRBJ2-7	TRBD1	few	CASSDRTGSYEQYF	TGTGCCAGCAGTGACCGGACAGGTTCCTACGAGCAGTACTTC
TRBV7-6	TRBJ2-3	NA	many	CASSFHRTDTQYF	TGTGCCAGCAGCTTTCACCGCACAGATACGCAGTATTTT
TRBV12-3/TRBV12-4	TRBJ2-3	TRBD2	few	CTRSLVSPLAGWADTQYF	TGTACCCGCAGTTTGGTGTCCCCCTTAGCGGGATGGGCAGATACGCAGTATTTT
TRBV6-2/TRBV6-3	TRBJ2-5	NA	many	CASSQGLETQYF	TGTGCCAGCAGTCAGGGTCTGGAGACCCAGTACTTC
TRBV7-2	TRBJ1-2	NA	few	CASSLVGGPNYGYTF	TGTGCCAGCAGCTTGGTCGGCGGGCCTAACTATGGCTACACCTTC
TRBV20-1	TRBJ2-7	NA	few	CSARTAAQGLEQYF	TGCAGTGCTAGAACGGCGGCCCAGGGGCTCGAGCAGTACTTC
TRBV12-3/TRBV12-4	TRBJ2-7	TRBD2	few	CASSSFELAVSEQYF	TGTGCCAGCAGTTCGTTTGAGCTAGCGGTCTCCGAGCAGTACTTC
TRBV4-3	TRBJ2-7	TRBD1	many	CASSRGQVGYEQYF	TGCGCCAGCAGCCGAGGACAGGTAGGCTACGAGCAGTACTTC
TRBV6-5	TRBJ1-6	NA	NA	CASSYAPSAGRDSPLHF	TGTGCCAGCAGTTACGCGCCATCCGCGGGCCGGGATTCACCCCTCCACTTT
TRBV9	TRBJ2-7	NA	many	CASSPSGALRYEQYF	TGTGCCAGCAGCCCCAGCGGAGCCCTTCGCTACGAGCAGTACTTC
TRBV5-4	TRBJ2-2	NA	NA	CASSKGGPGWATGELFF	TGTGCCAGCAGCAAAGGGGGTCCGGGCTGGGCGACCGGGGAGCTGTTTTTT
TRBV5-1	TRBJ2-2	NA	few	CASSPVAGSLNTGELFF	TGCGCCAGCAGCCCAGTTGCGGGGTCACTTAACACCGGGGAGCTGTTTTTT
TRBV5-1	TRBJ1-2	TRBD1	many	CASSRGTAYGYTF	TGCGCCAGCAGCCGTGGGACAGCCTATGGCTACACCTTC
TRBV20-1	TRBJ1-2	NA	many	CSADRGPYGYTF	TGCAGTGCTGACCGGGGACCTTATGGCTACACCTTC
TRBV20-1	TRBJ2-3	TRBD2	many	CSARDSGIADTQYF	TGCAGTGCTAGAGATAGCGGGATAGCAGATACGCAGTATTTT
TRBV3-1	TRBJ2-1	TRBD1	few	CASSPRGTVSYNEQFF	TGTGCCAGCAGCCCCAGGGGGACAGTCTCCTACAATGAGCAGTTCTTC
TRBV7-2	TRBJ2-7	NA	NA	CASSPWASGGYEQYF	TGTGCCAGCAGCCCCTGGGCGTCTGGGGGCTACGAGCAGTACTTC
TRBV9	TRBJ2-1	NA	few	CASSATGSSYNEQFF	TGTGCCAGCAGCGCCACAGGTAGCTCCTACAATGAGCAGTTCTTC
TRBV20-1	TRBJ2-2	NA	NA	CSAGDRMGGTGELFF	TGCAGTGCTGGGGACCGCATGGGAGGCACCGGGGAGCTGTTTTTT
TRBV5-1	TRBJ2-2	TRBD1	few	CASSLEGTGTTGELFF	TGCGCCAGCAGCTTGGAAGGGACAGGGACCACCGGGGAGCTGTTTTTT
TRBV5-6	TRBJ2-5	NA	NA	CASSFGDLQETQYF	TGTGCCAGCAGCTTTGGGGATCTCCAAGAGACCCAGTACTTC
TRBV7-9	TRBJ2-4	TRBD1	NA	CASSWGQGNIQYF	TGTGCCAGCAGCTGGGGACAGGGCAACATTCAGTACTTC
TRBV7-8	TRBJ2-1	NA	few	CASSLAPSPEQFF	TGTGCCAGCAGCTTAGCCCCGTCCCCTGAGCAGTTCTTC
TRBV12-5	TRBJ1-5	NA	NA	CASGLGGDQPQHF	TGTGCTAGTGGTTTGGGGGGTGATCAGCCCCAGCATTTT